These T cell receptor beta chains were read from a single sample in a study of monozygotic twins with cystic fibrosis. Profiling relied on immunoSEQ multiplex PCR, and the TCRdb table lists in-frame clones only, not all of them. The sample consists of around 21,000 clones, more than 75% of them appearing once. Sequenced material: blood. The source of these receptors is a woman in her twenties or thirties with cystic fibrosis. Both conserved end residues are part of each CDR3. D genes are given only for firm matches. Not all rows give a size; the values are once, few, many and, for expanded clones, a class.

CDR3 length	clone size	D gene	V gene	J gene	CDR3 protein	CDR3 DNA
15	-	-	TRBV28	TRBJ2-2	CASSLASAGTGELFF	TGTGCCAGCAGTTTAGCCTCAGCGGGCACCGGGGAGCTGTTTTTT
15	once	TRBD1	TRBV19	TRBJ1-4	CASRGQGASDEKLFF	TGTGCCAGTAGGGGACAGGGGGCTTCGGATGAAAAACTGTTTTTT
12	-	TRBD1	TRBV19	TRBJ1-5	CATTGVGQPQHF	TGTGCCACGACAGGGGTCGGGCAGCCCCAGCATTTT
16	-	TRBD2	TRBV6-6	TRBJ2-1	CASSRIRDGEGNEQFF	TGTGCCAGCAGCCGCATCCGGGACGGGGAGGGGAATGAGCAGTTCTTC
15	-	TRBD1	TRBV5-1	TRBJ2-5	CASSDRPGQIETQYF	TGCGCCAGCAGTGACCGCCCGGGACAGATAGAGACCCAGTACTTC
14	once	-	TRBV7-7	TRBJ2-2	CASSYEANTGELFF	TGTGCCAGCAGTTATGAAGCGAACACCGGGGAGCTGTTTTTT
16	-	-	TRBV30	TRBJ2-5	CAWSVVGRIVMETQYF	TGTGCCTGGAGTGTAGTCGGACGTATAGTAATGGAGACCCAGTACTTC
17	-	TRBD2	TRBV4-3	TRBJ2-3	CASSQEPSGGVTDTQYF	TGCGCCAGCAGCCAAGAGCCTAGCGGGGGGGTCACAGATACGCAGTATTTT
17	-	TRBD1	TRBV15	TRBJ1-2	CATSRTGTDYSNYGYTF	TGTGCCACCAGCCGCACCGGGACAGACTACTCTAACTATGGCTACACCTTC
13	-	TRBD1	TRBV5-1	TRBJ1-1	CASKRGGQVEAFF	TGCGCCAGCAAACGGGGTGGACAGGTTGAAGCTTTCTTT
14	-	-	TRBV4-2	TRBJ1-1	CASSQVGQNTEAFF	TGTGCCAGCAGCCAAGTTGGACAAAACACTGAAGCTTTCTTT
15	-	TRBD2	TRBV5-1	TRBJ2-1	CASSFQSGDYNEQFF	TGCGCCAGCAGCTTCCAGAGCGGGGACTACAATGAGCAGTTCTTC
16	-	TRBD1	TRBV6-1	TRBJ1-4	CASSGDPFLYRGELFF	TGTGCCAGCAGTGGGGACCCATTCTTATACAGGGGCGAACTGTTTTTT
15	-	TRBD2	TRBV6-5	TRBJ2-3	CASSYFSGGTDTQYF	TGTGCCAGCAGTTACTTTAGCGGGGGCACAGATACGCAGTATTTT
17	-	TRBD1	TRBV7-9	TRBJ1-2	CASSALTGQGVNYGYTF	TGTGCCAGCAGCGCACTTACAGGGCAGGGGGTTAACTATGGCTACACCTTC
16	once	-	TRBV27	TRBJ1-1	CASSPSWGAVHTEAFF	TGTGCCAGCAGTCCCTCGTGGGGGGCGGTGCACACTGAAGCTTTCTTT
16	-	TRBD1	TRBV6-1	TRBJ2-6	CASSGSGGSGANVLTF	TGTGCCAGCAGTGGCTCAGGGGGCTCTGGGGCCAACGTCCTGACTTTC
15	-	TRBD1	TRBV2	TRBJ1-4	CASSGGTVDNEKLFF	TGTGCCAGCAGTGGAGGGACAGTAGATAATGAAAAACTGTTTTTT
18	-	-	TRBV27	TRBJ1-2	CASSLLPWGHPVGYGYTF	TGTGCCAGCAGTTTACTGCCGTGGGGACACCCAGTGGGGTATGGCTACACCTTC
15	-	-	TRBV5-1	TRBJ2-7	CASSLGGGFSYEQYF	TGCGCCAGCAGCTTGGGCGGCGGGTTTTCCTACGAGCAGTACTTC
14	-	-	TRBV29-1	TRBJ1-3	CSTSPDLAGNTIYF	TGCAGCACCTCTCCAGACCTGGCCGGAAACACCATATATTTT
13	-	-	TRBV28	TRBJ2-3	CASSYFGTDTQYF	TGTGCCAGCAGTTACTTCGGCACAGATACGCAGTATTTT
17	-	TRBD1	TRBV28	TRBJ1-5	CASSLNRQGSSRQPQHF	TGTGCCAGCAGTTTAAACCGACAGGGGAGTTCCAGGCAGCCCCAGCATTTT
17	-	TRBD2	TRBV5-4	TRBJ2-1	CASSPGLAQSSYNEQFF	TGTGCCAGCAGCCCCGGACTAGCCCAGAGCTCCTACAATGAGCAGTTCTTC
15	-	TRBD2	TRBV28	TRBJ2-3	CASSTPGTSKDTQYF	TGTGCCAGCAGCACACCCGGGACTAGCAAAGATACGCAGTATTTT
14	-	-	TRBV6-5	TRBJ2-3	CASSYLGAAQTQYF	TGTGCCAGCAGTTACCTCGGAGCGGCACAAACGCAGTATTTT
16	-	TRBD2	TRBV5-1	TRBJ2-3	CASSLASGGRGDTQYF	TGCGCCAGCAGCTTGGCTAGCGGGGGGCGGGGAGATACGCAGTATTTT
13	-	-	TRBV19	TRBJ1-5	CASSIGGYQPQHF	TGTGCCAGTAGTATAGGGGGCTATCAGCCCCAGCATTTT
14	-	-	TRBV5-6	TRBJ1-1	CASSLNLLNTEAFF	TGTGCCAGCAGCTTGAACCTATTGAACACTGAAGCTTTCTTT
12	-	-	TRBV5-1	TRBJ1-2	CASSLRSYGYTF	TGCGCCAGCAGCTTACGGTCCTATGGCTACACCTTC
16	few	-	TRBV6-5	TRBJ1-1	CASSYFTTGPGSEAFF	TGTGCCAGCAGTTACTTCACGACAGGTCCGGGGTCTGAAGCTTTCTTT
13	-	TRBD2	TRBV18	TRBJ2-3	CASSPRGGDTQYF	TGTGCCAGCTCACCGCGGGGGGGCGATACGCAGTATTTT
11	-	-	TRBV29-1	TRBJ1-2	CSVVGAYGYTF	TGCAGCGTTGTTGGAGCTTATGGCTACACCTTC
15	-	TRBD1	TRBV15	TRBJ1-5	CATSRGSGGNQPQHF	TGTGCCACCAGCAGGGGGTCAGGGGGTAATCAGCCCCAGCATTTT
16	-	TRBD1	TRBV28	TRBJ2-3	CASSFGQGAVADTQYF	TGTGCCAGCAGTTTTGGCCAGGGGGCAGTTGCAGATACGCAGTATTTT
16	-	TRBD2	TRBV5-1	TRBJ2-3	CASSWEGLALTDTQYF	TGCGCCAGCAGCTGGGAGGGACTAGCCCTGACAGATACGCAGTATTTT
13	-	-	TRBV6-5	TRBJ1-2	CASSQDRFYGYTF	TGTGCCAGCAGCCAGGACAGATTCTATGGCTACACCTTC
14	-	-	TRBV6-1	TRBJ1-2	CASSEQGQGYGYTF	TGTGCCAGCAGTGAACAGGGGCAGGGGTATGGCTACACCTTC
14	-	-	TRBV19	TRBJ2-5	CASSIGVSQETQYF	TGTGCCAGTAGTATTGGAGTGAGCCAAGAGACCCAGTACTTC
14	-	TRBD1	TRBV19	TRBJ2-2	CASSIQGAGGELFF	TGTGCCAGTAGCATACAGGGGGCCGGCGGGGAGCTGTTTTTT
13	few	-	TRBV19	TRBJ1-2	CASSMTRDYGYTF	TGTGCCAGTAGTATGACCAGGGACTATGGCTACACCTTC
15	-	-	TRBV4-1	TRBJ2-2	CASSQTWGDTGELFF	TGCGCCAGCAGCCAAACTTGGGGGGACACCGGGGAGCTGTTTTTT
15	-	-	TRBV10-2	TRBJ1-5	CASSEKYLNNQPQHF	TGCGCCAGCAGCGAGAAATATTTAAACAATCAGCCCCAGCATTTT
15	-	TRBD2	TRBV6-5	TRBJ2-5	CASSYLSGGQETQYF	TGTGCCAGCAGTTACCTTAGCGGGGGTCAAGAGACCCAGTACTTC
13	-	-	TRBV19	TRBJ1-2	CASRRTRQDGYTF	TGTGCCAGTAGGAGGACAAGGCAGGATGGCTACACCTTC
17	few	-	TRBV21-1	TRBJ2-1	CASSNDRAFNRRNEQFF	TGTGCCAGCAGCAATGACAGGGCTTTTAACCGGCGCAATGAGCAGTTCTTC
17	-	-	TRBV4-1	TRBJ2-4	CASSQDWPELAKNIQYF	TGCGCCAGCAGCCAAGATTGGCCAGAACTAGCCAAAAACATTCAGTACTTC